This T cell receptor beta chain was retrieved from a study of T cells after yellow fever vaccination. V lost 4 bases and J lost 9; bases outside the gene matches: 9. CDR3 size: 14 residues. The germline CDR1 and CDR2 sequences are SEHNR and FQNEAQ (reference sequence). Template switching by 5'RACE produced TCR cDNA, adding a universal primer site and UMIs. MiXCR was run by TCRdb on the 5' RACE reads, yielding one entry per CDR3 protein. This sample has 200,000 to 300,000 distinct CDR3 sequences; 13% occur once, and the top ten carry 0.5% to 0.6%. This rearrangement joins TRBV7-9 to TRBJ2-1; 7 nucleotides align to TRBD1. The sample consisted of CD4+ T cells sorted from PBMCs, taken 45 days after the yellow fever booster vaccination. This TCR was recovered from a man under 40 who received the YFV17D yellow fever vaccine. CDR3: CASSSQTGRVEQFF. The CDR3, as DNA: TGTGCCAGCAGCTCTCAGACAGGGCGGGTTGAGCAGTTCTTC.